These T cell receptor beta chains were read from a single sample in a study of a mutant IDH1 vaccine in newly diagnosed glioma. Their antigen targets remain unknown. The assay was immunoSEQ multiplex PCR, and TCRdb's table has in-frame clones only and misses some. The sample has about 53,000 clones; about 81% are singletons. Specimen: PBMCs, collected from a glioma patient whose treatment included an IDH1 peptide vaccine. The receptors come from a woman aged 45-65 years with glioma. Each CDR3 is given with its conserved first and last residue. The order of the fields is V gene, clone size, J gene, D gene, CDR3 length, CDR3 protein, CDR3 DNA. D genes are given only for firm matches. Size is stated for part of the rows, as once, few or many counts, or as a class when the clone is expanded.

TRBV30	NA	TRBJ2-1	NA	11	CAWSKYNEQFF	TGTGCCTGGAGTAAGTACAATGAGCAGTTCTTC
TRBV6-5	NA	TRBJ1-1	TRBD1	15	CASSPGQGWWNEAFF	TGTGCCAGCAGTCCGGGACAGGGTTGGTGGAATGAAGCTTTCTTT
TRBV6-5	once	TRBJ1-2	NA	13	CASSYSQVLGYTF	TGTGCCAGCAGTTACAGCCAGGTCCTTGGCTACACCTTC
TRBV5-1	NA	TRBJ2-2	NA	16	CASSFSGAPGTGELFF	TGCGCCAGCAGCTTCTCGGGGGCGCCTGGCACCGGGGAGCTGTTTTTT
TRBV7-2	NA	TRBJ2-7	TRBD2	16	CASSLEVGGGSYEQYF	TGTGCCAGCAGCTTAGAGGTTGGCGGGGGGTCCTACGAGCAGTACTTC
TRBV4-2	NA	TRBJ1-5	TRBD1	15	CASSQGGTGEQPQHF	TGTGCCAGCAGCCAGGGTGGGACAGGTGAGCAGCCCCAGCATTTT
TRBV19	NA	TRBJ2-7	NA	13	CASSLASSYEQYF	TGTGCCAGTAGTCTAGCGAGCTCCTACGAGCAGTACTTC
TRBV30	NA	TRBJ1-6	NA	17	CAWSPRRGGNYNSPLHF	TGTGCCTGGAGTCCACGAAGGGGGGGTAACTATAATTCACCCCTCCACTTT
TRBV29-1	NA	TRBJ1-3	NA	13	CSVAFRSGNTIYF	TGCAGCGTTGCTTTTCGCTCTGGAAACACCATATATTTT
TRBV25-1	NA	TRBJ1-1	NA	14	CASSANPGNTEAFF	TGTGCCAGCAGTGCCAACCCGGGGAACACTGAAGCTTTCTTT
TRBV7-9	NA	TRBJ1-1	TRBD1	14	CASSVGTANTEAFF	TGTGCCAGCAGCGTGGGGACAGCGAACACTGAAGCTTTCTTT
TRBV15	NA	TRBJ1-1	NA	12	CATKGPNTEAFF	TGTGCCACCAAGGGGCCGAACACTGAAGCTTTCTTT
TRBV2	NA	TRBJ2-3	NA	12	CASSQDSDTQYF	TGTGCCAGCAGCCAAGACTCAGATACGCAGTATTTT
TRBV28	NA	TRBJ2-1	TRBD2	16	CASSLSRRGVRNEQFF	TGTGCCAGCAGTTTGAGTAGGCGGGGGGTCCGCAATGAGCAGTTCTTC
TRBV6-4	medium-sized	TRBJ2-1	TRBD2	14	CASSDSSGGNEQFF	TGTGCCAGCAGTGACTCTAGCGGGGGCAATGAGCAGTTCTTC
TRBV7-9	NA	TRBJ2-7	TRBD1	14	CASSAPGQIYEQYF	TGTGCCAGCAGCGCGCCGGGACAGATCTACGAGCAGTACTTC
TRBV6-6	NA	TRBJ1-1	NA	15	CASSYSRRMNTEAFF	TGTGCCAGCAGTTACTCGAGGCGGATGAACACTGAAGCTTTCTTT
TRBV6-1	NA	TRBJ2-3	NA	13	CASNRQIRDTQYF	TGTGCCAGCAACCGCCAGATCAGAGATACGCAGTATTTT
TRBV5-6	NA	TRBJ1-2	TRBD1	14	CASSQYDRDHGYTF	TGTGCCAGCAGCCAGTACGACAGGGATCATGGCTACACCTTC
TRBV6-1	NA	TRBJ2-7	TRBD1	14	CASRPGQGTYEQYF	TGTGCCAGCAGACCGGGACAGGGAACCTACGAGCAGTACTTC
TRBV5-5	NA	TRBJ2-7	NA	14	CASNPPGPGYEQYF	TGTGCCAGCAACCCTCCGGGACCGGGATACGAGCAGTACTTC
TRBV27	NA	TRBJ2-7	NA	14	CASSLLGWRDEQYF	TGTGCCAGCAGTTTGCTAGGGTGGAGGGACGAGCAGTACTTC
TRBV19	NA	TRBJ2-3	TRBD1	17	CASSIAARDRARNTQYF	TGTGCCAGTAGTATAGCGGCCCGGGACAGGGCCAGAAATACGCAGTATTTT
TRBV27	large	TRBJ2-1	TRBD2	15	CASSKETSGVYEQFF	TGTGCCAGCAGCAAGGAGACTAGCGGGGTGTATGAGCAGTTCTTC
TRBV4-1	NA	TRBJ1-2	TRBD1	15	CASSQEGTGLSGYTF	TGCGCCAGCAGCCAAGAGGGGACAGGCTTATCTGGCTACACCTTC
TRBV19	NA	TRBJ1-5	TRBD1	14	CASSITGGYQPQHF	TGTGCCAGTAGTATCACAGGGGGGTATCAGCCCCAGCATTTT
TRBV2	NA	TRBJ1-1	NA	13	CASSADSRAEAFF	TGTGCCAGCAGCGCGGACTCGAGGGCTGAAGCTTTCTTT
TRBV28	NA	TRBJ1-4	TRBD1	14	CASSLTGEVEKLFF	TGTGCCAGCAGTTTGACAGGGGAAGTTGAAAAACTGTTTTTT
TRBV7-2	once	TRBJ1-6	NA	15	CASSHGGGGNSPLHF	TGTGCCAGCAGCCACGGGGGCGGTGGTAATTCACCCCTCCACTTT